These T cell receptor beta chains were read from a single sample in a study of blood T cell repertoires in COVID-19. Using immunoSEQ multiplex PCR, the repertoire was profiled, and TCRdb retains in-frame clones only, with some absent. The sample holds some 220,000 clones, roughly 84% seen once. Sequencing was carried out using peripheral blood. These receptors were taken from a woman over 75 with active or convalescent COVID-19. Each CDR3 is given with its conserved first and last residue. Each record gives: V gene, J gene, D gene, clone size, CDR3 DNA, CDR3 protein. The D gene is left open where the match is weak. Some rows have no size entry. The others give once, few or many, or a class for an expanded clone.

TRBV19	TRBJ1-6	TRBD1	once	TGTGCCAGCCTTCGGACAGGGGGCTCCTATAATTCACCCCTCCACTTT	CASLRTGGSYNSPLHF
TRBV28	TRBJ1-1	NA	NA	TGTGCCAGCAGTTCGCCGCAGACTGAAGCTTTCTTT	CASSSPQTEAFF
TRBV5-1	TRBJ2-7	TRBD1	NA	TGCGCCAGCAGCTTGCTACAGGGGGCGGCCTACGAGCAGTACTTC	CASSLLQGAAYEQYF
TRBV20-1	TRBJ2-5	NA	NA	TGCAGTGCTATCGCGTTGGAGACCCAGTACTTC	CSAIALETQYF
TRBV11-3	TRBJ2-7	TRBD2	NA	TGTGCCAGCAGAGGACCGGGACTATACGAGCAGTACTTC	CASRGPGLYEQYF
TRBV4-1	TRBJ2-1	NA	NA	TGCGCCAGCAGCCGAAGGTGGGACAACGGCTACAATGAGCAGTTCTTC	CASSRRWDNGYNEQFF
TRBV19	TRBJ2-5	NA	NA	TGTGCCAGTAGTATAGAGCCTCGGGGAACCGGGACCCAGTACTTC	CASSIEPRGTGTQYF
TRBV6-5	TRBJ1-2	NA	NA	TGTGCCAGCAGTTACTACCGACAGGATTATGGCTACACCTTC	CASSYYRQDYGYTF
TRBV10-3	TRBJ2-1	TRBD2	NA	TGTGCCGCTGGCGGGAGTCCCCGACGAAGCTCCTACAATGAGCAGTTCTTC	CAAGGSPRRSSYNEQFF
TRBV4-1	TRBJ2-7	TRBD2	NA	TGCGCCAGCAGCCAGGGGAGCACGAGGGCCAGCGGGGGTTACGAGCAGTACTTC	CASSQGSTRASGGYEQYF
TRBV4-1	TRBJ1-2	TRBD1	NA	TGCGCCAGCAGCCAAGCACAGGGGCGGGCCTATGGCTACACCTTC	CASSQAQGRAYGYTF
TRBV3-1/TRBV3-2	TRBJ1-1	NA	few	TGTGCCAGCAGCCAAGAGTGGGGGCAGACTGAAGCTTTCTTT	CASSQEWGQTEAFF
TRBV9	TRBJ2-3	TRBD2	NA	TGTGCCAGCAGCCGGGGGGGCGTCACAGATACGCAGTATTTT	CASSRGGVTDTQYF
TRBV24-1	TRBJ1-5	NA	NA	TGTGCCACTCAACAGGGAACCGGCCAGCCCCAGCATTTT	CATQQGTGQPQHF
TRBV7-2	TRBJ1-2	NA	NA	TGTGCCAGCAAATACGTCAGGAACTATGGCTACACCTTC	CASKYVRNYGYTF
TRBV24-1	TRBJ1-1	NA	NA	TGTGCCACCGTTGGGGGGAATGAACCGGGAACTGAAGCTTTCTTT	CATVGGNEPGTEAFF
TRBV5-1	TRBJ1-3	TRBD1	NA	TGCGCCAGCAGCTCAACAGGGGTAGCAGGAAACACCATATATTTT	CASSSTGVAGNTIYF
TRBV20-1	TRBJ1-4	NA	NA	TGCAGTGCTAGACGTAATGAAAAACTGTTTTTT	CSARRNEKLFF
TRBV20-1	TRBJ1-1	NA	NA	TGCAGTGCTAGATACCAGATTGAAGCTTTCTTT	CSARYQIEAFF
TRBV2	TRBJ2-5	NA	NA	TGTGCCAGCAGTGATTATGGGGAGGAGACCCAGTACTTC	CASSDYGEETQYF
TRBV9	TRBJ2-3	TRBD2	NA	TGTGCCAGCGAGGAGGCGGGGGGGCCTAAGGATACGCAGTATTTT	CASEEAGGPKDTQYF
TRBV12-3/TRBV12-4	TRBJ1-2	NA	NA	TGTGCCAGCTCCCGACAGATTCTTTATGGCTACACCTTC	CASSRQILYGYTF
TRBV11-2	TRBJ2-7	TRBD1	few	TGTGCCAGCAGCTTTGGGACAGGGGAATTCTACGAGCAGTACTTC	CASSFGTGEFYEQYF
TRBV21-1	TRBJ2-3	NA	NA	TGTGCCAGCAGCACTAGCGCACCGGGGGCAGATACGCAGTATTTT	CASSTSAPGADTQYF
TRBV2	TRBJ1-6	NA	NA	TGTGCCAGCAGTGATTTCAGGGTTGTCGGGTCACCCCTCCACTTT	CASSDFRVVGSPLHF
TRBV2	TRBJ2-1	NA	NA	TGTGCCAGCAGTGGTATATCGACAGCCGACAATGAGCAGTTCTTC	CASSGISTADNEQFF
TRBV19	TRBJ2-3	TRBD2	NA	TGTGCCAGTAGTATGGGAGCGGGAGGGCCCAACACAGATACGCAGTATTTT	CASSMGAGGPNTDTQYF
TRBV3-1/TRBV3-2	TRBJ2-7	NA	NA	TGTGCCAGCAGCCCGCGGGGCAGGTTGGTCCTGGGCTCCTACGAGCAGTACTTC	CASSPRGRLVLGSYEQYF
TRBV7-6	TRBJ2-1	NA	NA	TGTGCCAGCAGGCGGGACGCAGACAATGAGCAGTTCTTC	CASRRDADNEQFF
TRBV7-3	TRBJ2-7	TRBD1	NA	TGTGCCAGCAGCCAAACAGGGGGGAGCTCCTACGAGCAGTACTTC	CASSQTGGSSYEQYF
TRBV18	TRBJ2-5	TRBD1	NA	TGTGCCAGCTCACCCCCTGGACAGGGGTACGAGACCCAGTACTTC	CASSPPGQGYETQYF
TRBV5-4	TRBJ2-5	NA	NA	TGTGCCAGCAGCTTGGGGGGCCTCGGAGAGACCCAGTACTTC	CASSLGGLGETQYF
TRBV28	TRBJ2-7	NA	NA	TGTGCCAGGCCCCGGGATATGCGCGGGATCGAGTACTTC	CARPRDMRGIEYF
TRBV30	TRBJ2-7	TRBD2	NA	TGTGCCTGGACCCCAGGGCTAGCGGGGGGGGACGAGCAGTACTTC	CAWTPGLAGGDEQYF
TRBV5-1	TRBJ2-5	NA	once	TGCGCCAGCAGCTTCACGAGCGCCGAGCGGTATCAGTACTTC	CASSFTSAERYQYF
TRBV19	TRBJ2-1	NA	many	TGTGCCAGTAGTATCGGGCCAGGGGATGCCAATGAGCAGTTCTTC	CASSIGPGDANEQFF
TRBV11-2	TRBJ2-1	TRBD2	NA	TGTGCCAGCAGCCCTGGGGGGCTAGCGGGGGGTGAGCAGTTCTTC	CASSPGGLAGGEQFF
TRBV14	TRBJ1-2	NA	NA	TGTGCCAGCAGCCAAGTGGGGCCCTATGGCTACACCTTC	CASSQVGPYGYTF
TRBV19	TRBJ1-5	NA	NA	TGTGCCAGTAGTATGGGCAGAGAAGATCAGCCCCAGCATTTT	CASSMGREDQPQHF
TRBV21-1	TRBJ2-7	NA	NA	TGTGCCAGCACTACGGGACTAGCGGGGGGGGCGGCTCACGAGCAGTACTTC	CASTTGLAGGAAHEQYF
TRBV7-9	TRBJ2-7	NA	few	TGTGCCAGCAGCTCCTTTTACGAGCAGTACTTC	CASSSFYEQYF
TRBV29-1	TRBJ2-5	NA	NA	TGCAGCGGTATCGCTAGCGTGGAGACCCAGTACTTC	CSGIASVETQYF
TRBV6-5	TRBJ2-1	TRBD2	NA	TGTGCCAGCAGTTACAGGACTAGCGGGCGGGATGAGCAGTTCTTC	CASSYRTSGRDEQFF
TRBV2	TRBJ2-1	NA	NA	TGTGCCAGCAGCCGAGGACAGTCAATAGCCTACAATGAGCAGTTCTTC	CASSRGQSIAYNEQFF
TRBV5-6	TRBJ1-2	NA	NA	TGTGCCAGCAGCTTGGGGCAGAGGATTAACTATGGCTACACCTTC	CASSLGQRINYGYTF
TRBV11-3	TRBJ2-7	TRBD1	NA	TGTGCCAGCAGCCTATGGGACAGGGGCTACGAGCAGTACTTC	CASSLWDRGYEQYF